A single sample gave rise to the 28 T cell receptor beta chains below, sequenced in a study of shared clonotypes between healthy human individuals. Measured with immunoSEQ multiplex PCR; TCRdb has only the in-frame clones, and not every one. Here the sample spans roughly 1,000,000 clones, more than 75% being singletons. Sequences were obtained from memory CD4+ T cells from PBMCs. The subset denotes: CD45RA-negative fraction. These receptors were taken from a man between 18 and 29 years old in good health. Some clones in this sample may be carry-over from other donors' samples.

This clone occurred a few times. The chain couples TRBV28 to TRBJ1-1; D gene ambiguous. Germline values: CDR1 MDHEN, CDR2 SYDVKM. The CDR3 has 11 residues. V lost 7 bases and J 0 bases, leaving 3 bases between the germline ends. Here the CDR3 DNA reads TGTGCCAGCACGGTGAACACTGAAGCTTTCTTT. This translates into CASTVNTEAFF.

The rearrangement uses TRBV25-1 and TRBJ2-7, with D maybe TRBD2 (6 bases). Trimming removed 6 bases at V and 6 bases at J, with 18 bases between. This CDR3 has 14 amino acids. CDR1 MGHDK and CDR2 SYGVNS come from the germline V gene. The chain's CDR3 is CASRVTGRRGEQYF. CDR3 coding DNA: TGTGCCAGCAGAGTAACTGGGAGGAGAGGCGAGCAGTACTTC.

J is TRBJ2-3 and V is TRBV6-4; tentative D call: TRBD2 (5 bases). CDR1 is MRHNA, CDR2 SNTAGT, per germline. This CDR3 spans 15 amino acids. V was shortened by 3 bases and J by 5 bases, with 15 bases between the two germline ends. CDR3 amino acids: CASSEDGMGGDTQYF. DNA for the CDR3: TGTGCCAGCAGTGAAGACGGGATGGGTGGAGATACGCAGTATTTT.

This clone showed up many times. This chain uses TRBV2 with TRBJ2-1; D tentatively reads TRBD1 or TRBD2 (5 bases each). The V end lost 4 bases, the J end lost 11 bases, and 18 bases lay between the germline ends. The CDR3 runs 14 residues. In germline, CDR1 is SNHLY, CDR2 FYNNEI. CDR3 region: CASSAGTQEIKQFF. CDR3 DNA sequence: TGTGCCAGCAGTGCCGGGACCCAAGAAATAAAGCAGTTCTTC.

V and J are TRBV16 and TRBJ1-2, with D maybe TRBD1 (5 bases). V dropped 4 bases and J dropped 8 bases, with 14 bases sitting between them. This CDR3 has 13 amino acids. Per germline, CDR1 KGHSY and CDR2 FQNENV. The CDR3 nucleotides read TGTGCCAGCAGCCCTGCGGTTGAGGGGGGCTACACCTTC. It translates to CASSPAVEGGYTF. The entire variable domain, with the rest obtained from reference TRBV16 and TRBJ1-2, is as follows: GEEVAQTPKHLVRGEGQKAKLYCAPIKGHSYVFWYQQVLKNEFKFLISFQNENVFDETGMPKERFSAKCLPNSPCSLEIQATKLEDSAVYFCASSPAVEGGYTFGSGTRLTVV.

This chain links TRBV6-5 with TRBJ2-7; the match to TRBD2 covers 10 bases. This CDR3 has 16 amino acids. The germline gives CDR1 MNHEY, CDR2 SVGAGI. Trimming at V came to 0 bases and at J to 3 bases, leaving 5 bases not matched to a gene. CDR3 sequence: CASSYSTLAGNYEQYF. The CDR3 DNA reads TGTGCCAGCAGTTACTCTACACTAGCGGGAAACTACGAGCAGTACTTC.

This chain joins TRBV5-1 and TRBJ1-4; D is ambiguous. The germline V and J ends were trimmed by 0 bases and 7 bases, with 13 bases remaining between them. The CDR3 contains 15 residues. The germline V gene encodes CDR1 SGHRS and CDR2 YFSETQ. CDR3 in DNA: TGCGCCAGCAGCTTGGGTATCGGGGAGAGTGAAAAACTGTTTTTT. Encoded protein: CASSLGIGESEKLFF. Full variable domain (rest looked up from reference TRBV5-1 and TRBJ1-4): KAGVTQTPRYLIKTRGQQVTLSCSPISGHRSVSWYQQTPGQGLQFLFEYFSETQRNKGNFPGRFSGRQFSNSRSEMNVSTLELGDSALYLCASSLGIGESEKLFFGSGTQLSVL.

The J gene is TRBJ1-2, the V gene TRBV5-1; D gene unclear. The CDR3 is 12 residues long. V lost 3 bases, J lost 0 bases, and 3 bases lay in between. Germline V gene data show CDR1 as SGHRS and CDR2 as YFSETQ. For the CDR3, the DNA is TGCGCCAGCAGCTCATCTAACTATGGCTACACCTTC. Protein: CASSSSNYGYTF.

The J gene is TRBJ2-7, the V gene TRBV18; unclear D gene. V shed 4 bases and J shed 0 bases, with 16 bases lying between them. CDR1 and CDR2 (germline): KGHSH, LQKENI. The CDR3 spans 16 residues. CDR3 amino acids: CASSHNSQGPSYEQYF. CDR3 sequence (DNA): TGTGCCAGCTCACACAACTCCCAAGGGCCCTCCTACGAGCAGTACTTC.

The chain recombines TRBV7-2 with TRBJ2-1; 7 nucleotides agree with TRBD2. Unmatched junction bases numbered 10, after V lost 5 bases and J lost 6 bases. The CDR3 is made up of 15 amino acids. Per the germline V gene, CDR1 is SGHTA and CDR2 is FQGNSA. CDR3 nucleotide sequence: TGTGCCAGCAGCCTCGAGGGGCTAGCGGCCAATGAGCAGTTCTTC. It yields the protein CASSLEGLAANEQFF.

The chain couples TRBV18 to TRBJ1-3; D gene unclear. Germline V gives CDR1 KGHSH, CDR2 LQKENI. Trimming took 3 bases from V and 3 from J, leaving 15 bases between them. CDR3 length equals 16 residues. As DNA, the CDR3 is TGTGCCAGCTCACCTTACCCCAGGAGCAGTGGAAACACCATATATTTT. As protein: CASSPYPRSSGNTIYF.

This rearrangement joins TRBV30 to TRBJ1-1; TRBD1 aligns across 7 bases. The V and J ends lost 1 base and 8 bases, in that order; junction bases with no gene match: 13. The CDR3 contains 15 residues. CDR1 and CDR2 (germline): GTSNPN, SVGIG (reference sequence). For the CDR3, the DNA is TGTGCCTGGAGTGACCCGCACAGGGGACGGAACGAAGCTTTCTTT. Amino acids: CAWSDPHRGRNEAFF.

The chain carries TRBV6-1 and TRBJ1-1; D perhaps matches TRBD1 (6 bases). V gave up 6 bases and J gave up 1 base, with 9 bases separating them. CDR3 length: 13 residues. Germline assignment: CDR1 MNHNS and CDR2 SASEGT. The CDR3 DNA sequence: TGTGCCAGCAGGGACAGCCGGAACACTGAAGCTTTCTTT. Translated: CASRDSRNTEAFF.

V and J are TRBV7-2 and TRBJ2-3; 7 bases agree with TRBD2. The germline V gene encodes CDR1 SGHTA and CDR2 FQGNSA. The CDR3 loop spans 15 amino acids. The V segment lost 7 bases and the J segment 0 bases; nucleotides outside the gene matches: 7. CDR3 protein: CASIRSGLSTDTQYF. CDR3 DNA: TGTGCCAGCATCCGTAGCGGGTTAAGCACAGATACGCAGTATTTT.

The genes are TRBV5-1 and TRBJ2-1; 8 bases map to TRBD2. V lost 1 base to trimming and J lost 10 bases; unmatched junction nucleotides: 4. In germline, CDR1 is SGHRS, CDR2 YFSETQ. The CDR3 is 13 amino acids. The CDR3 bases are TGCGCCAGCAGCTTGTGGAGCGGGGGCGAGCAGTTCTTC. It translates to CASSLWSGGEQFF. The full variable domain, in which reference TRBV5-1 and TRBJ2-1 provide the parts outside the CDR3, is KAGVTQTPRYLIKTRGQQVTLSCSPISGHRSVSWYQQTPGQGLQFLFEYFSETQRNKGNFPGRFSGRQFSNSRSEMNVSTLELGDSALYLCASSLWSGGEQFFGPGTRLTVL.

The chain joins TRBV2 to TRBJ1-5; no clear D gene. This CDR3 has 13 residues. V was shortened by 4 bases and J by 9 bases, with 13 bases between the two germline ends. The germline V gene has CDR1 SNHLY and CDR2 FYNNEI. The CDR3 nucleotides are TGTGCCAGCAGTGTTGGACCCTTTCGGCCCCAGCATTTT. Amino acids: CASSVGPFRPQHF.

This chain uses TRBV6-6 with TRBJ2-7, with TRBD1 matching 10 bases. This CDR3 is built from 14 residues. J lost 5 bases, V lost 6 bases, and 7 bases had no gene match. Per the germline V gene, CDR1 is MNHNY and CDR2 is SVGAGI (reference sequence). The CDR3 is CASRDWDRGHEQYF. The CDR3 nucleotides read TGTGCCAGCAGAGATTGGGACAGGGGTCACGAGCAGTACTTC.

The chain is built from TRBV18 and TRBJ1-2; the match to TRBD1 covers 7 bases. This CDR3 spans 13 amino acids. The germline CDR1 and CDR2 sequences are KGHSH and LQKENI. V dropped 5 bases and J dropped 4; count of bases not matched to a gene: 4. CDR3 in DNA: TGTGCCAGCTCAGGGGACAGCGGCTATGGCTACACCTTC. Its protein is CASSGDSGYGYTF. The whole variable domain, remainder taken from reference TRBV18 and TRBJ1-2, is NAGVMQNPRHLVRRRGQEARLRCSPMKGHSHVYWYRQLPEEGLKFMVYLQKENIIDESGMPKERFSAEFPKEGPSILRIQQVVRGDSAAYFCASSGDSGYGYTFGSGTRLTVV.

The chain joins TRBV28 to TRBJ1-2, with D uncertain. Germline values: CDR1 MDHEN, CDR2 SYDVKM. The ends were cut back, 2 bases at V and 2 bases at J, with 12 bases in the middle. The CDR3 spans 15 residues. The CDR3 DNA sequence: TGTGCCAGCAGTTTAACTGCGGAACTCAACTATGGCTACACCTTC. Protein product: CASSLTAELNYGYTF.

The chain carries TRBV5-1 and TRBJ1-2; D is undetermined. The CDR3 is 14 amino acids. The V and J ends lost 1 base and 0 bases respectively, with 7 bases between them. Germline values: CDR1 SGHRS, CDR2 YFSETQ. For the CDR3, the DNA is TGCGCCAGCAGCTTGACCACGACTAACTATGGCTACACCTTC. It specifies CASSLTTTNYGYTF.

This clone was seen a few times. This CDR3 is also generated by other DNA sequences in the sample. The chain combines TRBV28 with TRBJ2-2; D ambiguous. CDR1 and CDR2 from the germline V gene are MDHEN and SYDVKM. The CDR3 has 14 residues. V gave up 3 bases and J gave up 1 base, with 6 bases separating them. This CDR3 reads CASSLGGNTGELFF. The DNA for the CDR3 is TGTGCCAGCAGTTTGGGTGGGAACACCGGGGAGCTGTTTTTT.

The chain links TRBV2 to TRBJ2-3; D ambiguous. CDR3 length: 11 amino acids. Germline lookup yields CDR1 SNHLY and CDR2 FYNNEI. Trimming pared 7 bases from V and 1 base from J, leaving 3 bases between. CDR3 residues: CASTGTDTQYF. Written as DNA, the CDR3 is TGTGCCAGCACAGGCACAGATACGCAGTATTTT.

This clone is a singleton in its sample. The chain couples TRBV29-1 to TRBJ1-2; D possibly corresponds to TRBD1 (5 bases). The CDR3 is 12 residues long. Germline CDR1 and CDR2: SQVTM and ANQGSEA. V shed 7 bases and J shed 3 bases, with 12 bases lying between them. CDR3 coding DNA: TGCAGCGCCCTGGGGGGGGACTATGGCTACACCTTC. Encoded protein: CSALGGDYGYTF.

This clone was recorded a few times. V gene TRBV6-6 combines with J gene TRBJ2-2; no definite D call. CDR1 and CDR2 from the germline V gene are MNHNY and SVGAGI (reference sequence). V lost 5 bases, J lost 1 base, and 5 bases lay in between. The CDR3 sequence is 13 residues long. The CDR3 DNA follows: TGTGCCAGCAGTACCAAGAACACCGGGGAGCTGTTTTTT. Residues: CASSTKNTGELFF.

The J gene is TRBJ2-5, the V gene TRBV2; 8 positions agree with TRBD2. V gave up 10 bases and J gave up 9 bases; unmatched junction bases: 16. In germline, CDR1 is SNHLY, CDR2 FYNNEI. This CDR3 is 14 amino acids long. The CDR3 DNA is TGTGCCACAGCGGGGGAAGGGGCGGTAGGGGCCCAGTACTTC. Its protein is CATAGEGAVGAQYF.

With regard to this clone: Other DNA sequences in the sample encode the same CDR3. The V and J genes are TRBV7-3 and TRBJ2-3, with D tentatively TRBD1 (5 bases). In germline, CDR1 is SGHTA, CDR2 FQGTGA. V was pared by 3 bases and J by 0 bases, with 10 bases between. This CDR3 region has 15 residues. The CDR3 loop reads CASSLTATSTDTQYF. CDR3 DNA: TGTGCCAGCAGCTTGACAGCAACTAGCACAGATACGCAGTATTTT.

This clone was recorded a few times. This sequence joins TRBV5-8 and TRBJ1-6, with 12 bases identical to TRBD1. The CDR3 consists of 17 residues. The V segment lost 7 bases and the J segment 7 bases; nucleotides outside the gene matches: 12. Germline CDR1 SGHTS, CDR2 YDEGEE. The chain's CDR3 is CASPGQGANFWNSPLHF. The CDR3 region has the DNA TGTGCCAGCCCGGGACAGGGGGCGAATTTTTGGAATTCACCCCTCCACTTT.

The V call is TRBV6-1, the J call TRBJ2-1; D tentatively reads TRBD1 or TRBD2 (5 bases each). Trimming stripped 2 bases from V and 4 bases from J, with 12 bases between. CDR1 is MNHNS, CDR2 SASEGT, per germline. CDR3 length: 15 amino acids. The CDR3 loop is CASSEWGTGYNEQFF. The CDR3 DNA is TGTGCCAGCAGTGAATGGGGGACCGGATACAATGAGCAGTTCTTC.